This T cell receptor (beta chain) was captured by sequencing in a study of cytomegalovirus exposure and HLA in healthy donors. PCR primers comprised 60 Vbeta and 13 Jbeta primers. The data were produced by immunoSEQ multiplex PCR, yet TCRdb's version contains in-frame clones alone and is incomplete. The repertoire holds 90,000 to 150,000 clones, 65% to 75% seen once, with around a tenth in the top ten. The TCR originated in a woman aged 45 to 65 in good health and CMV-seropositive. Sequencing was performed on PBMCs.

CDR3 protein: CASSLRGTQYF. CDR3 sequence (DNA): TGTGCCAGCAGTTTGCGTGGTACGCAGTATTTT. This chain links TRBV27 with TRBJ2-3; D not resolved. The CDR3 contains 11 residues. The V and J ends lost 3 bases and 8 bases respectively, with 6 bases between them. Germline V gives CDR1 MNHEY, CDR2 SMNVEV (reference sequence).